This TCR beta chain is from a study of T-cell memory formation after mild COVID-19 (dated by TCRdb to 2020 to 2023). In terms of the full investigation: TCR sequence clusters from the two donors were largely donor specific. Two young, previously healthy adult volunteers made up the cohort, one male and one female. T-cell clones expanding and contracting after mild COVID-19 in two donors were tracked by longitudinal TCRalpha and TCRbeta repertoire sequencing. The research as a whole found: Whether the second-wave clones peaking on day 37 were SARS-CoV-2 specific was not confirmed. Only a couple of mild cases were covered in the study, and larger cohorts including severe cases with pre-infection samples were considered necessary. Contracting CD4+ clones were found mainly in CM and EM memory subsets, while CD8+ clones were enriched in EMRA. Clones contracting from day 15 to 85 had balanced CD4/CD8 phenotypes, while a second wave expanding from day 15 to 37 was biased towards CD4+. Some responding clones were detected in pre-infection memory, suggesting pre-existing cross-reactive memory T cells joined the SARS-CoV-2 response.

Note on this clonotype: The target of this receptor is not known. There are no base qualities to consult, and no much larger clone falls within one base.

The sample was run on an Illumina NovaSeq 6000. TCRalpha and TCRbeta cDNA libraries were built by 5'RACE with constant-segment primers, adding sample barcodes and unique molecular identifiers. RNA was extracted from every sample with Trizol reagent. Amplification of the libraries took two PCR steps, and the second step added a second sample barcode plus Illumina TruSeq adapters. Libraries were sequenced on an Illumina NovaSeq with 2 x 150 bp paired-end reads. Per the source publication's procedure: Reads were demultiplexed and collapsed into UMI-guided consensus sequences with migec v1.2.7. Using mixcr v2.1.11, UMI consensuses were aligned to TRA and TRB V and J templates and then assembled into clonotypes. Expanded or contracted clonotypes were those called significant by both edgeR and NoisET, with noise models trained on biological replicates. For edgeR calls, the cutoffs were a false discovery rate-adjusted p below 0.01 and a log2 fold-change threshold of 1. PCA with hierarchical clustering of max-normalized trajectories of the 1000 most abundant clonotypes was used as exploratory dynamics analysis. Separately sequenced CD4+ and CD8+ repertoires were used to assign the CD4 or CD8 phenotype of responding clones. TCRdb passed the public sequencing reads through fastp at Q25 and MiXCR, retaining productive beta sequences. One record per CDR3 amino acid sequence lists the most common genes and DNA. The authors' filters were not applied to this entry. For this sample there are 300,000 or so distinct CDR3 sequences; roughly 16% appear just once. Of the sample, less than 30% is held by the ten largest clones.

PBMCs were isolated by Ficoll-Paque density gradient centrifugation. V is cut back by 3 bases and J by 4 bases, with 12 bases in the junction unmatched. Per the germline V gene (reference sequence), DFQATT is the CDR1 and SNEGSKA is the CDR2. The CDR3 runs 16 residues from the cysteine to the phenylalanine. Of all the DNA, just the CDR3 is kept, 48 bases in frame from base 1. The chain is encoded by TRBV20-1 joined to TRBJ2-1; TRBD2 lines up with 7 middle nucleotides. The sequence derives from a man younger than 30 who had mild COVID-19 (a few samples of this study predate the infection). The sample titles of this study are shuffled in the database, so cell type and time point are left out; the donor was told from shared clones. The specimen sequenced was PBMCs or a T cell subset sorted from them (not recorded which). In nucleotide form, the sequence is TGCAGTGCTAGGACTGGAGCGGGGTCACATTACAATGAGCAGTTCTTC. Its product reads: CSARTGAGSHYNEQFF.